Sequencing of this T cell receptor (beta chain) was carried out in a study of T cell responses to AZD1222 COVID-19 vaccine. General study findings and limits: Seropositive AZD1222 recipients at baseline numbered only six or seven. There were repertoire samples only from the period after the peak T cell response.

With regard to this clone: As yet, its antigen is unknown.

Assay: immunoSEQ multiplex PCR; the TCRdb copy retains only in-frame clones and omits some. This table has about 160,000 clones, roughly 90% appearing once. This clonotype was obtained from an adult in good health. Here the sequenced sample was peripheral blood, taken on day 0 of AZD1222 vaccination.

CDR3 DNA: TGTGCCAGCAGCCCCTCTAACGAGCAGTACTTC. Translated: CASSPSNEQYF. The genes are TRBV28 and TRBJ2-7, with D unclear. The CDR3 covers 11 residues. CDR1 is MDHEN, CDR2 SYDVKM, per germline. V was shortened by 6 bases and J by 5 bases, with 8 bases between the two germline ends.